The 2 T cell receptor beta chains in this list originate from one sample, sequenced in a study of beta chain features in type 1 diabetes. Notes on the study in general: Moderately but significantly shorter TCRB CDR3s were found in Type 1 diabetes patients in all four CD4+ subsets.

These receptors have no identified antigens. The investigators reverse transcribed all of the isolated RNA, so they sequenced expressed TCRB transcripts. Using immunoSEQ multiplex PCR, the repertoire was profiled, and TCRdb retains in-frame clones only, with some absent. The profile covers 600,000 to 700,000 clones, with over 10% appearing a single time and more than 0.1% taken by the ten largest. Sequenced material: naive CD4+ T cells from blood. These receptors were taken from a man younger than 45 with type 1 diabetes.

The CDR3 is CASSLVPQGLYEQYF. CDR3 DNA sequence: TGTGCCAGCAGCTTAGTCCCCCAGGGGCTATACGAGCAGTACTTC. This chain joins TRBV7-9 and TRBJ2-7; tentatively, D is TRBD1 (6 bases). The germline V gene encodes CDR1 SEHNR and CDR2 FQNEAQ (reference sequence). The CDR3 is made up of 15 amino acids. V lost 1 base to trimming and J lost 4 bases, with 14 bases between them.

This chain joins TRBV9 and TRBJ2-3; D perhaps matches TRBD2 (5 bases). The CDR3 sequence is 15 residues long. Germline lookup yields CDR1 SGDLS and CDR2 YYNGEE. The ends were cut back, 0 bases at V and 2 bases at J, with 10 bases in the middle. The CDR3 is CASSVGGAPTDTQYF. DNA of the CDR3: TGTGCCAGCAGCGTAGGGGGAGCCCCCACAGATACGCAGTATTTT. Together with reference TRBV9 and TRBJ2-3, the CDR3 gives the full variable domain: DSGVTQTPKHLITATGQRVTLRCSPRSGDLSVYWYQQSLDQGLQFLIQYYNGEERAKGNILERFSAQQFPDLHSELNLSSLELGDSALYFCASSVGGAPTDTQYFGPGTRLTVL.